Shown below are 8 T cell receptor beta chains from a single sample sequenced in a study of early T cells in non-severe SARS-CoV-2 infection. TCRdb analysed the 5' RACE reads with MiXCR anew, one entry per CDR3 protein. The sample holds nearly 50,000 distinct CDR3 sequences, about 6% seen once. Sequencing was performed on whole blood, taken at baseline. These receptors were taken from an adult who was a healthcare worker with PCR-confirmed SARS-CoV-2 infection or an uninfected control (not recorded which).

A few counts support this clonotype. This chain connects TRBV5-1 to TRBJ2-7; D gene unclear. Germline-derived CDR1 and CDR2 are SGHRS and YFSETQ. The CDR3 has 11 residues. V lost 4 bases and J lost 7, with 9 bases in between. The CDR3 DNA reads as TGCGCCAGCAGCCTCTATACGGAGCAGTACTTC. Encoded protein: CASSLYTEQYF.

This clonotype has just a few counts. The chain's CDR3 is CASSLVPSTDTQYF. Written as DNA, the CDR3 is TGTGCCAGCAGTCTGGTCCCCTCCACAGATACGCAGTATTTT. The chain links TRBV7-3 to TRBJ2-3, with no clear D. This CDR3 region has 14 residues. The ends were cut back, 6 bases at V and 2 bases at J, with 12 bases in the middle. The V gene's germline CDR1 is SGHTA and CDR2 FQGTGA.

The V and J genes are TRBV6-6 and TRBJ2-7; TRBD2 aligns across 11 bases. Unmatched junction bases numbered 13, after V lost 5 bases and J lost 7 bases. This CDR3 region has 16 residues. Germline values: CDR1 MNHNY, CDR2 SVGAGI (reference sequence). CDR3 in DNA: TGTGCCAGCAGTCCCCGAACCCCGACTAGCGGGAAGGAGCAGTACTTC. Translation gives CASSPRTPTSGKEQYF.

In its sample, this clonotype was seen many times. The V gene is TRBV7-9, the J gene TRBJ2-7; D uncertain. Trimming removed 5 bases at V and 3 bases at J, with 11 bases between. Germline V gene lookup returns CDR1 SEHNR and CDR2 FQNEAQ (reference sequence). The length of the CDR3 is 13 residues. The CDR3 DNA reads TGTGCCAGCAGCGCCCGGTGGATCTACGAGCAGTACTTC. Translation gives CASSARWIYEQYF.

This clonotype was picked up many times. The rearrangement links TRBV6-2 or TRBV6-3 to TRBJ1-5, with 8 bases that match TRBD1. V lost 2 bases to trimming and J lost 4 bases; unmatched junction nucleotides: 10. The CDR3 totals 17 residues. The germline V gene has CDR1 MNHEY and CDR2 SVGEGT. The CDR3 protein is CASSYPGQGRRNQPQHF. In DNA, the CDR3 is TGTGCCAGCAGTTACCCCGGACAGGGTAGGAGAAATCAGCCCCAGCATTTT.

This clonotype has only a few counts. This chain joins TRBV11-2 and TRBJ2-1; D perhaps matches TRBD1 (5 bases). The CDR3 has 16 residues. Trimming pared 2 bases from V and 3 bases from J, leaving 14 bases between. The germline CDR1 and CDR2 sequences are SGHAT and FQNNGV. The DNA for the CDR3 is TGTGCCAGCAGCTTATATCAGGGTGTAGGCTACAATGAGCAGTTCTTC. It is translated as CASSLYQGVGYNEQFF.

The rearrangement joins TRBV10-3 to TRBJ2-2; D unresolved. The CDR3 has 16 residues. The V gene's germline CDR1 is ENHRY and CDR2 SYGVKD. The V end was cut by 5 bases, the J end by 0 bases, with 13 bases between. The CDR3 region has the DNA TGTGCCATCAGTACGGACGTTTCAACGAACACCGGGGAGCTGTTTTTT. This translates into CAISTDVSTNTGELFF.

The chain employs TRBV29-1 and TRBJ2-1; D is possibly TRBD1 (6 bases). CDR1 SQVTM and CDR2 ANQGSEA come from the germline V gene. The CDR3 totals 14 residues. The V end lost 0 bases, the J end lost 9 bases, and 15 bases lay between the germline ends. The CDR3 DNA sequence: TGCAGCGTTGAAGATCCGGCAGGGGTGTCTGAGCAGTTCTTC. Translating it yields CSVEDPAGVSEQFF.